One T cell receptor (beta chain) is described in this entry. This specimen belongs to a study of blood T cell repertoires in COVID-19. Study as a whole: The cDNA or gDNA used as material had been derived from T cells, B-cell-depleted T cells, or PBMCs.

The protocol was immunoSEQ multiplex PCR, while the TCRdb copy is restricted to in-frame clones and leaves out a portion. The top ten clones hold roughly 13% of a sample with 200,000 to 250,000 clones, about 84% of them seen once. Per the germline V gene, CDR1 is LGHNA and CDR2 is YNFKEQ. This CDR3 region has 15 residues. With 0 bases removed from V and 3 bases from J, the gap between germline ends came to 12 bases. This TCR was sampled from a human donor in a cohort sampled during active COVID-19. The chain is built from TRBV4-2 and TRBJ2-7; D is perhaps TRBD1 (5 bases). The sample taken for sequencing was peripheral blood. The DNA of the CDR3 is TGTGCCAGCAGCCAAGATGTAGGGGCCCACTACGAGCAGTACTTC. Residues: CASSQDVGAHYEQYF.